The present T cell receptor beta chain was sequenced within a study of spatial heterogeneity in lung cancer. This clonotype was detected only a few times. V lost 7 bases to trimming and J lost 0 bases, with 9 bases between them. Germline V gene data show CDR1 as SGHAT and CDR2 as FQNNGV. This CDR3 comprises 14 residues. Time point noted: sample taken at primary tumor resection. Sequencing of whole RNA from tumor, nontumor lung or frozen PBMC involved no sorting. Donors were under 90 untreated early-stage non-small cell lung cancer patients. Every cDNA TCR molecule received its own unique molecular identifier. TCRdb analysed the 5' RACE reads with MiXCR anew, one entry per CDR3 protein. The data contain about 82,000 distinct CDR3 sequences, around 12% of them singletons.

The receptor was derived from a male donor with early-stage non-small cell lung cancer. The input for sequencing was PBMCs, taken at surgery. The chain couples TRBV11-2 to TRBJ2-2; no reliable D call. The CDR3 DNA is TGTGCCAGCAACTTGGTAGCGAACACCGGGGAGCTGTTTTTT. Translated, it gives CASNLVANTGELFF.